This passage covers 22 T cell receptor beta chains from one sample sequenced in a study of blood T cell repertoires in COVID-19. Clones were sequenced by immunoSEQ multiplex PCR, and TCRdb holds only the in-frame ones, with some missing. The data show more than 300,000 clones, roughly nine tenths seen once. The sequencing input was PBMCs or T cells enriched from blood (not recorded which). Receptors originate from a woman in her thirties or forties who had been exposed to COVID-19.

The V and J genes are TRBV11-2 and TRBJ1-3, with 7 bases matching TRBD1. Germline V lookup: CDR1 SGHAT, CDR2 FQNNGV. After removal of 5 bases from V and 0 bases from J, the junction contained 16 bases not matched to a gene. The CDR3 runs to 19 residues. As DNA, the CDR3 is TGTGCCAGCAGCAAACTAGGACCGGGACAGAAAGGCTCTGGAAACACCATATATTTT. Translating it yields CASSKLGPGQKGSGNTIYF.

The rearrangement links TRBV7-6 to TRBJ1-2; no reliable D call. The CDR3 totals 16 residues. V lost 1 base and J lost 4, with 16 bases in between. Germline-derived CDR1 and CDR2 are SGHVS and FNYEAQ. As DNA, the CDR3 is TGTGCCAGCAGCTTAGAGGCAGCCCAGTTAGCCTATGGCTACACCTTC. It codes for CASSLEAAQLAYGYTF.

The V call is TRBV7-2, the J call TRBJ2-3; D perhaps matches TRBD1 (7 bases). Germline values: CDR1 SGHTA, CDR2 FQGNSA. The CDR3 runs to 18 residues. The V end was cut by 5 bases, the J end by 6 bases, with 27 bases between. DNA of the CDR3: TGTGCCAGCAGCCCCCAGGGGGGCGCCGGTTCCGGTATGGATACGCAGTATTTT. It yields the protein CASSPQGGAGSGMDTQYF.

The J gene is TRBJ1-1, the V gene TRBV18, with D unresolved. The V and J ends lost 1 base and 1 base respectively, with 7 bases between them. Germline-derived CDR1 and CDR2 are KGHSH and LQKENI. The CDR3 is 14 residues long. CDR3 sequence: CASSPRQTNTEAFF. In DNA form, the CDR3 reads TGTGCCAGCTCACCACGACAAACGAACACTGAAGCTTTCTTT.

The rearrangement joins TRBV19 to TRBJ1-5; possibly TRBD1 for D (5 bases). This CDR3 contains 15 residues. CDR1 LNHDA and CDR2 SQIVND come from the germline V gene (reference sequence). Trimming pared 6 bases from V and 4 bases from J, leaving 16 bases between. The CDR3 nucleotides are TGTGCCAGTAGGCGGGACCCCGGGGGAAATCAGCCCCAGCATTTT. This sequence encodes CASRRDPGGNQPQHF. The whole variable domain, remainder taken from reference TRBV19 and TRBJ1-5, is DGGITQSPKYLFRKEGQNVTLSCEQNLNHDAMYWYRQDPGQGLRLIYYSQIVNDFQKGDIAEGYSVSREKKESFPLTVTSAQKNPTAFYLCASRRDPGGNQPQHFGDGTRLSIL.

This clone was counted once. The rearrangement links TRBV27 to TRBJ1-6; 8 bases align to TRBD1. Germline trimming cut 5 bases from V and 2 bases from J; bases unmatched to any gene: 5. Germline loops: CDR1 MNHEY, CDR2 SMNVEV (reference sequence). This CDR3 has 16 residues. This CDR3 is CASSPRQGTYNSPLHF. The CDR3 bases are TGTGCCAGCAGTCCTCGACAGGGGACCTATAATTCACCCCTCCACTTT.

The V call is TRBV19, the J call TRBJ1-2; 8 bases are a match to TRBD1. Germline CDR1 LNHDA, CDR2 SQIVND (reference sequence). This CDR3 is 14 amino acids long. V lost 4 bases and J lost 4; bases outside the gene matches: 5. This CDR3 reads CASSNGTGSYGYTF. The CDR3 DNA reads TGTGCCAGTAGTAACGGGACAGGAAGCTATGGCTACACCTTC.

The chain combines TRBV19 with TRBJ1-6, with 9 bases identical to TRBD1. The CDR3 totals 14 residues. The V gene's germline CDR1 is LNHDA and CDR2 SQIVND (reference sequence). The V segment lost 3 bases and the J segment 13 bases; nucleotides outside the gene matches: 7. CDR3 nucleotides: TGTGCCAGTAGTATGGGACAGGGCCCTAAGCCCCTCCACTTT. Translated: CASSMGQGPKPLHF. The full variable domain, rest sourced from reference TRBV19 and TRBJ1-6, is DGGITQSPKYLFRKEGQNVTLSCEQNLNHDAMYWYRQDPGQGLRLIYYSQIVNDFQKGDIAEGYSVSREKKESFPLTVTSAQKNPTAFYLCASSMGQGPKPLHFGNGTRLTVT.

This clone has just one count. The chain joins TRBV7-9 to TRBJ1-5, with D tentatively TRBD1 (6 bases). CDR3 length: 14 amino acids. Germline V gives CDR1 SEHNR, CDR2 FQNEAQ (reference sequence). Between the trimmed V and J ends, which lost 4 bases and 3 bases, there was a span of 10 bases. The CDR3 is CASSSAGVNQPQHF. In nucleotides, the CDR3 is TGTGCCAGCAGCTCAGCAGGGGTCAATCAGCCCCAGCATTTT.

The CDR3, as DNA: TGTGCCAGCAGCTTAATGGGGGGTTCGGTGGACTCACCCCTCCACTTT. Its protein product is CASSLMGGSVDSPLHF. This chain connects TRBV7-8 to TRBJ1-6, with TRBD1 as a possible D gene (5 bases). This CDR3 is 16 amino acids long. Trimming shortened V by 2 bases and J by 10 bases, and 18 bases separated the two germline ends. Germline CDR1 is SGHVS and CDR2 is FQNEAQ.

The chain joins TRBV6-5 to TRBJ2-7; TRBD1 matches at 7 bases. With 6 bases clipped from V and 2 bases from J, the junction kept 4 bases outside the gene matches. This CDR3 comprises 13 residues. CDR1 and CDR2 from the germline V gene are MNHEY and SVGAGI. CDR3 nucleotides: TGTGCCAGCAGCCAGACAGGGACCTACGAGCAGTACTTC. Protein: CASSQTGTYEQYF.

This chain uses TRBV6-6 with TRBJ1-2; 12 bases agree with TRBD1. CDR3 length: 16 amino acids. Germline V gene sequence: CDR1 MNHNY, CDR2 SVGAGI (reference sequence). Unmatched junction bases numbered 17, after V lost 10 bases and J lost 8 bases. The CDR3 bases are TGTGCCACTCACCAACGTCCGGGACAGGGGGCGGAGGGCTACACCTTC. Translated: CATHQRPGQGAEGYTF.

The chain has TRBV19 and TRBJ1-5; 7 bases are a match to TRBD1. Germline CDR1 reads LNHDA; CDR2 reads SQIVND (reference sequence). V was clipped by 5 bases and J by 0 bases; unmatched bases: 7. This CDR3 has 16 amino acids. CDR3 in amino acids: CASSAPTGFSNQPQHF. In DNA, the CDR3 is TGTGCCAGTAGTGCACCGACAGGGTTTAGCAATCAGCCCCAGCATTTT.

V is TRBV30 and J is TRBJ1-2; D is perhaps TRBD1 (6 bases). Germline lookup yields CDR1 GTSNPN and CDR2 SVGIG (reference sequence). Deletions cut 3 bases from V and 9 bases from J, with 11 bases between. The CDR3 totals 11 residues. This CDR3 reads CAWSAGERYTF. The CDR3 nucleotides read TGTGCCTGGAGCGCAGGGGAGCGCTACACCTTC.

This clone occurred once. This chain joins TRBV5-6 and TRBJ1-2, with D possibly being TRBD1 (6 bases). CDR1 and CDR2 (germline): SGHDT, YYEEEE. The CDR3 has 17 residues. Trimming cost V 0 bases and J 6 bases, with 21 bases left between them. DNA of the CDR3: TGTGCCAGCAGCTTGGAGGGGGGGCTAAAACACCCGGATGGCTACACCTTC. The encoded protein is CASSLEGGLKHPDGYTF.

This sequence joins TRBV11-2 and TRBJ1-5; D is undetermined. The CDR3 is made up of 13 amino acids. The V and J ends lost 8 bases and 2 bases respectively, with 10 bases between them. Germline V gives CDR1 SGHAT, CDR2 FQNNGV. CDR3 nucleotide sequence: TGTGCCAGCCGGGGTTTCGGCAATCAGCCCCAGCATTTT. It translates to CASRGFGNQPQHF.

Remarks on this clone: This sample includes further DNA sequences coding for the same CDR3. The chain couples TRBV9 to TRBJ1-1; 10 bases agree with TRBD1. The CDR3 is 16 residues long. CDR1 is SGDLS and CDR2 is YYNGEE in the germline V gene. After removal of 0 bases from V and 5 bases from J, the junction contained 7 bases not matched to a gene. The DNA of the CDR3 is TGTGCCAGCAGCGTAGGGGTAGGGACAGGGGAAACTGAAGCTTTCTTT. Its protein product is CASSVGVGTGETEAFF.

V gene TRBV5-4 combines with J gene TRBJ1-3; D uncertain. The CDR3 is 15 amino acids. The germline gives CDR1 SGHNT, CDR2 YYREEE (reference sequence). With 4 bases removed from V and 4 bases from J, the gap between germline ends came to 15 bases. CDR3 in amino acids: CASSTPGRAGNTIYF. The CDR3 coding sequence is TGTGCCAGCAGCACCCCGGGGAGGGCCGGAAACACCATATATTTT.

This clone came up a few times. The chain employs TRBV12-5 and TRBJ1-1; 7 bases match TRBD1. V dropped 5 bases and J dropped 0; count of bases not matched to a gene: 6. Per germline, CDR1 LGHNT and CDR2 FRNRAP. The CDR3 extends over 15 amino acids. In nucleotides, the CDR3 is TGTGCTAGTGGTCCGGACAGGAGTTTGAACACTGAAGCTTTCTTT. Translating it yields CASGPDRSLNTEAFF.

The V and J genes are TRBV5-4 and TRBJ1-2, with D perhaps matching TRBD1 (5 bases). This CDR3 has 15 residues. Germline CDR1 reads SGHNT; CDR2 reads YYREEE (reference sequence). The V and J ends lost 2 bases and 7 bases respectively, with 18 bases between them. The DNA of the CDR3 is TGTGCCAGCAGCTTACCGCTGGGGGGGGGAGGTGGCTACACCTTC. It translates to CASSLPLGGGGGYTF.

The chain employs TRBV7-3 and TRBJ2-7; 10 bases agree with TRBD1. This CDR3 is built from 15 residues. Trimming at V came to 1 base and at J to 4 bases, leaving 4 bases not matched to a gene. Germline V gene lookup returns CDR1 SGHTA and CDR2 FQGTGA. The CDR3 nucleotides read TGTGCCAGCAGCTTAATGGGGACAGGGGCGTACGAGCAGTACTTC. It encodes CASSLMGTGAYEQYF.

The rearrangement uses TRBV5-4 and TRBJ2-5; D may be TRBD2 (5 bases). This CDR3 is built from 15 residues. Germline lookup yields CDR1 SGHNT and CDR2 YYREEE (reference sequence). Trimming removed 2 bases at V and 2 bases at J, with 13 bases between. CDR3 nucleotide sequence: TGTGCCAGCAGCTTCGAGGGCACCCTACAAGAGACCCAGTACTTC. It translates to CASSFEGTLQETQYF.